This record looks at one TCR beta chain sequence and its context. These data are taken from a study of OX40 agonist ivuxolimab in advanced cancers. Overall study: The group had a mean age of 60 years, ranged from roughly 23 to 79, and was around 82% male.

Profiling relied on immunoSEQ multiplex PCR, and the TCRdb table lists in-frame clones only, not all of them. The sample lists approximately 70,000 clones; roughly four fifths were seen once. The CDR3 spans 18 residues. The TCR comes from an adult with an advanced solid tumor such as melanoma, head and neck, liver or kidney cancer. The sequencing used CD4+ or CD8+ T cells sorted from blood, collected in a trial of the OX40 agonist ivuxolimab. The gene calls are TRBV1 and TRBJ2-6; the tabulated D call, TRBD1, remains unverified against the DNA. TRBV1 corresponds to a pseudogene. The CDR3 DNA reads TGCACCAGCAGCCAAGATATTTGTTTTCTGGCCGGGGCCAACGTCCTGACTTTC. This translates into CTSSQDICFLAGANVLTF.